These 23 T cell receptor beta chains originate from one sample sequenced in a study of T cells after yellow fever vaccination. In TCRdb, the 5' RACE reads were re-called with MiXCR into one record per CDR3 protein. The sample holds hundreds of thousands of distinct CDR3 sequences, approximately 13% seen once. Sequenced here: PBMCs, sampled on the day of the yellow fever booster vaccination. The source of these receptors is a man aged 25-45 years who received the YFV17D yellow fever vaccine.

This chain's CDR3 is CSVELVGPPAQFF. For the CDR3, the DNA is TGCAGCGTTGAATTGGTCGGACCCCCTGCGCAGTTCTTC. The chain carries TRBV29-1 and TRBJ2-1; D gene uncertain. Between the trimmed V and J ends, which lost 2 bases and 12 bases, there was a span of 17 bases. This CDR3 has 13 amino acids. Germline loops: CDR1 SQVTM, CDR2 ANQGSEA.

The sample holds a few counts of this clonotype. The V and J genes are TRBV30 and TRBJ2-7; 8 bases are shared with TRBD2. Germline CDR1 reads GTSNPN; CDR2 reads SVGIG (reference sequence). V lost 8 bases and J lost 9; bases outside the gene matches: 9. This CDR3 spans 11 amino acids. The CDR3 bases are TGTGCCATTGGCGGGGGGCAGGGGCAGTACTTC. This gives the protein CAIGGGQGQYF. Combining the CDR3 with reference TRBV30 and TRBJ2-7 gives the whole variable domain SQTIHQWPATLVQPVGSPLSLECTVEGTSNPNLYWYRQAAGRGLQLLFYSVGIGQISSEVPQNLSASRPQDRQFILSSKKLLLSDSGFYLCAIGGGQGQYFGPGTRLTVT.

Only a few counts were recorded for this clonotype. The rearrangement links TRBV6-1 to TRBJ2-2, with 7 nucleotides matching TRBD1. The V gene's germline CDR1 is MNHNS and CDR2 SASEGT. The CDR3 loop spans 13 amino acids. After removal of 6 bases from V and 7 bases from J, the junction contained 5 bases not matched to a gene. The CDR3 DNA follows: TGTGCCAGCAGACAGGGGTGGGGCGGGGAGCTGTTTTTT. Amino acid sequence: CASRQGWGGELFF.

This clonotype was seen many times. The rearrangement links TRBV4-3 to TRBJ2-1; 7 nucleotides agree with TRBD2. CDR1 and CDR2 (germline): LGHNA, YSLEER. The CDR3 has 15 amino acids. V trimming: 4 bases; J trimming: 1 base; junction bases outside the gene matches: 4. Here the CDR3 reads CASSPPGGSYNEQFF. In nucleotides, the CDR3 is TGCGCCAGCAGCCCGCCGGGGGGTTCCTACAATGAGCAGTTCTTC.

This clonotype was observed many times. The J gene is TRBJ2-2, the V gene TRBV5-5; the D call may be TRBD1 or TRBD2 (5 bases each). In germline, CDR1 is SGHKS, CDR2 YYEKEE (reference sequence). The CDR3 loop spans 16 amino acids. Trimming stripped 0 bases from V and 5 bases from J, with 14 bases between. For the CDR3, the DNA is TGTGCCAGCAGCTTGGAAGCGGTGGGGCGGACCGGGGAGCTGTTTTTT. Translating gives CASSLEAVGRTGELFF.

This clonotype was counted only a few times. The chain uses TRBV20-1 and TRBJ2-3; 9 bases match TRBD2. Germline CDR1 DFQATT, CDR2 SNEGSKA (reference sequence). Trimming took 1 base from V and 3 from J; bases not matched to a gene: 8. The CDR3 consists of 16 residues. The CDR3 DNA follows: TGCAGTGCTAGAGGACTAGCGGTTTTAATTACAGATACGCAGTATTTT. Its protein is CSARGLAVLITDTQYF.

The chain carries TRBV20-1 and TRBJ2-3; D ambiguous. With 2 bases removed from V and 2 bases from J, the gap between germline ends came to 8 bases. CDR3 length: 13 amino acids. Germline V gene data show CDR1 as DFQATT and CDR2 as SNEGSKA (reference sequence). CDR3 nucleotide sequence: TGCAGTGCTAGACCTAGGGACACAGATACGCAGTATTTT. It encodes CSARPRDTDTQYF.

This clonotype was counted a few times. The CDR3 loop is CSAMGGVGAFF. The CDR3 DNA follows: TGCAGTGCTATGGGAGGGGTGGGAGCTTTCTTT. This sequence joins TRBV20-1 and TRBJ1-1; the D gene is possibly TRBD1 (5 bases). Trimming pared 4 bases from V and 10 bases from J, leaving 13 bases between. Per germline, CDR1 DFQATT and CDR2 SNEGSKA (reference sequence). The CDR3 is made up of 11 amino acids.

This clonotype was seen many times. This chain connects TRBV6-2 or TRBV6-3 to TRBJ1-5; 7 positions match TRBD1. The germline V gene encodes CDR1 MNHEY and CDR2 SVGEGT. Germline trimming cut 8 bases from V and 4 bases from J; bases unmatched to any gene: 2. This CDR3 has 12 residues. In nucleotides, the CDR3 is TGTGCCAGCCAGGGGGGGAATCAGCCCCAGCATTTT. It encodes CASQGGNQPQHF.

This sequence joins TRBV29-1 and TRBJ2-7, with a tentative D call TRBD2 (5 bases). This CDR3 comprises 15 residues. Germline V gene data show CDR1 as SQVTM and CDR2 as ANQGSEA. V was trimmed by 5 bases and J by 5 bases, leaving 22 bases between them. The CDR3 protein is CSVSYGHLAVDEQYF. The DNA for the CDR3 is TGCAGCGTTTCCTATGGTCACCTAGCAGTCGACGAGCAGTACTTC.

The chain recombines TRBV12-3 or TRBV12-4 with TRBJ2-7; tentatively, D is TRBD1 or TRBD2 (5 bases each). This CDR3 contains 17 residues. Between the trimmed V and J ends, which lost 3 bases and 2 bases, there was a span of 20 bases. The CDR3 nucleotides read TGTGCCAGCAGTTTTGGGGGAACCGAGCGGCCAACCTACGAGCAGTACTTC. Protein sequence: CASSFGGTERPTYEQYF.

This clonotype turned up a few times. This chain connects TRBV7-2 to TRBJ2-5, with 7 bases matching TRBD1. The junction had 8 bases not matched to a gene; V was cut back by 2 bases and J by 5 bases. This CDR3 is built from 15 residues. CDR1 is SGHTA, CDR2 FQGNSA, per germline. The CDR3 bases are TGTGCCAGCAGCTTAACCCGACAGGGTCGGGAGACCCAGTACTTC. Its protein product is CASSLTRQGRETQYF.

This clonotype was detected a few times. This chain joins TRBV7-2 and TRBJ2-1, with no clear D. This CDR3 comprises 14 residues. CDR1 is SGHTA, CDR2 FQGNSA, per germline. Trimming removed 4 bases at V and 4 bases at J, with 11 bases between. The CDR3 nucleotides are TGTGCCAGCAGCTCCCCCCCCGCTTACAATGAGCAGTTCTTC. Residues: CASSSPPAYNEQFF.

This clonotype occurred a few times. The CDR3 spells CASSEWGSGRAREQFF. CDR3 nucleotides: TGCGCCAGCAGTGAGTGGGGTAGCGGGAGGGCCAGAGAGCAGTTCTTC. J is TRBJ2-1 and V is TRBV10-2, with 11 bases lining up with TRBD2. Germline-derived CDR1 and CDR2 are WSHSY and SAAADI. This CDR3 spans 16 amino acids. The trim removed 1 base at V and 10 bases at J, leaving 9 bases unmatched.

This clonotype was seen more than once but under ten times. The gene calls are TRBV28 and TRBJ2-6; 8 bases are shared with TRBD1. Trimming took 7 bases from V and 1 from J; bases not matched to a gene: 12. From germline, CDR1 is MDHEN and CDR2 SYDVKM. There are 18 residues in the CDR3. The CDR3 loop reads CASIPAGTGGSGANVLTF. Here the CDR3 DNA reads TGTGCCAGCATCCCCGCCGGGACAGGAGGGTCTGGGGCCAACGTCCTGACTTTC.

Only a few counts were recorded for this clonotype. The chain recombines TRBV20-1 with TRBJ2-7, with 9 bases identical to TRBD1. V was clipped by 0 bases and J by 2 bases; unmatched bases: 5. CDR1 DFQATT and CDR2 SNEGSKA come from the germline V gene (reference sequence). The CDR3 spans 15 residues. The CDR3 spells CSARDGTGSAYEQYF. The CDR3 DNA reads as TGCAGTGCTAGAGATGGGACAGGGTCGGCCTACGAGCAGTACTTC.

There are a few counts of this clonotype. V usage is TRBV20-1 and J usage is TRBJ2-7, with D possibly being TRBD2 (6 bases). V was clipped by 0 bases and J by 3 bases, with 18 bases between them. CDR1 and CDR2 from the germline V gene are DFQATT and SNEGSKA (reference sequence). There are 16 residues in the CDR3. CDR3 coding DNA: TGCAGTGCTAGAGATCGGGAGCGGGCGAACCTCTACGAGCAGTACTTC. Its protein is CSARDRERANLYEQYF.

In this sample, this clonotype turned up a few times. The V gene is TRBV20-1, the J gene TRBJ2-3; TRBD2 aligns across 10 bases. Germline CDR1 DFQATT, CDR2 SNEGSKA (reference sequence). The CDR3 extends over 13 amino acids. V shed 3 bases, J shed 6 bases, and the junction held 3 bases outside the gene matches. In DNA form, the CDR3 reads TGCAGTGCTAGGGCGGGACTAGCGGATACGCAGTATTTT. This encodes CSARAGLADTQYF.

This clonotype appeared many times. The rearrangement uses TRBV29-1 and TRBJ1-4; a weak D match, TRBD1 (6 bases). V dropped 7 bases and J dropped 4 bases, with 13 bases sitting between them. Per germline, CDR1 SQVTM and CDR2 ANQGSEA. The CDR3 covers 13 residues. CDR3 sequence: CSGGDTFNEKLFF. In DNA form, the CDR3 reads TGCAGCGGTGGGGACACCTTTAATGAAAAACTGTTTTTT.

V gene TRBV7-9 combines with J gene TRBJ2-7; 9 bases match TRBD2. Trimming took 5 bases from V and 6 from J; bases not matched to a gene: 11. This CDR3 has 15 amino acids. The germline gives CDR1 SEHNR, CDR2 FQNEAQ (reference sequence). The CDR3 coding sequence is TGTGCCAGCAGCACCCCCTCCGGGACTAGCCCCGAGCAGTACTTC. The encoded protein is CASSTPSGTSPEQYF.

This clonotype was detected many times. The CDR3 sequence: CSARMAGGEAGTDTQYF. CDR3 nucleotide sequence: TGCAGTGCTAGGATGGCGGGAGGGGAGGCGGGCACAGATACGCAGTATTTT. The J gene is TRBJ2-3, the V gene TRBV20-1, with 9 bases fitting TRBD2. Germline V gene lookup returns CDR1 DFQATT and CDR2 SNEGSKA (reference sequence). There are 17 residues in the CDR3. The V segment lost 3 bases and the J segment 1 base; nucleotides outside the gene matches: 11.

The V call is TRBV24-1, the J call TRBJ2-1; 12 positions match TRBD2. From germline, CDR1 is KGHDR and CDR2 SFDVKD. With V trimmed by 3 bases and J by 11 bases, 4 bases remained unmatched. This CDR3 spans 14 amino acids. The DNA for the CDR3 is TGTGCCACCAGTGATGGCGGACTAGCGGGAAAGCAGTTCTTC. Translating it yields CATSDGGLAGKQFF.

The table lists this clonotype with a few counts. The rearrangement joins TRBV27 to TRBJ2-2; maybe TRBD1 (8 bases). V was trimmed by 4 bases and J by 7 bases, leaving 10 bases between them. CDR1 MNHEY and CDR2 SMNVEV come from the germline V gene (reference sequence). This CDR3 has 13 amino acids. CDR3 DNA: TGTGCCAGCAGTTACAGGGGGGGCGGGGAGCTGTTTTTT. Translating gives CASSYRGGGELFF.